This record covers a single T cell receptor beta chain. Antigen specificity is unknown. TCRB transcripts that were expressed got sequenced, as all of the isolated RNA had been reverse transcribed. Profiled with immunoSEQ multiplex PCR; TCRdb holds only in-frame clones, not every one. The sample shows approximately 600,000 clones, over 10% of them seen only once. This specimen comes from a study of beta chain features in type 1 diabetes. The wider study: Healthy donors, compared against patients, showed similar age, gender and cell yields. Study-wide points: More deletions and fewer insertions at VDJ junctions were found in patients with type 1 diabetes. Type 1 diabetes patients showed a moderate but significant shortening of TCRB CDR3s in all four CD4+ subsets.

Heparinised blood was drawn once per donor, averaging around 110 mL. By way of CD45RO/CCR7/CD25/CD127/CD95/CD27, the CD4+ regulatory, stem cell-like memory, central memory and naive cells were sorted. This CDR3 contains 13 residues. Per the germline V gene, CDR1 is SNHLY and CDR2 is FYNNEI. Trimming removed 5 bases at V and 0 bases at J, with 8 bases between. Sequencing was carried out using naive CD4+ T cells from blood. The sequence was collected from a man younger than 45 with type 1 diabetes. The genes are TRBV2 and TRBJ2-7; D unclear. In DNA, the CDR3 is TGTGCCAGCAGTCTAGGTGCCTCCTACGAGCAGTACTTC. Amino acid sequence: CASSLGASYEQYF.